The clone carrying this T cell receptor (beta chain) was picked up a small number of times. Its antigen is still unknown. J was trimmed by 7 bases and V by 5 bases; bases with no gene match: 8. The germline V gene encodes CDR1 MNHNS and CDR2 SASEGT. The CDR3 contains 14 residues. The data belong to a study of glioma-infiltrating T cells. Study conclusions and caveats: Above-expected tissue-blood divergence occurred in all gliomas, most in low-grade ones. Very few CDR3 sequences were shared between tissue and blood.

Amplification of TCR alpha and beta CDR3 regions from RNA used iRepertoire nested multiplex PCR. Tissue mRNA or PBMC total RNA, roughly 85-450 ng, went into one-step reverse transcription and amplification. TCRdb reprocessed the multiplex PCR reads with MiXCR, giving one entry per CDR3 protein. The table lists 9,500 to 13,000 distinct CDR3 sequences, roughly 59% of them singletons. Source material: glioma tissue, nonneoplastic brain tissue, or PBMCs (not recorded which). The source is a human donor with low-grade glioma or glioblastoma, undergoing nonglioma brain surgery, or in good health (not recorded which). The V and J genes are TRBV6-1 and TRBJ2-1; 7 bases fit TRBD1. The CDR3: CASSQGVVANEQFF. For the CDR3, the DNA is TGTGCCAGCAGTCAGGGGGTAGTCGCGAATGAGCAGTTCTTC.